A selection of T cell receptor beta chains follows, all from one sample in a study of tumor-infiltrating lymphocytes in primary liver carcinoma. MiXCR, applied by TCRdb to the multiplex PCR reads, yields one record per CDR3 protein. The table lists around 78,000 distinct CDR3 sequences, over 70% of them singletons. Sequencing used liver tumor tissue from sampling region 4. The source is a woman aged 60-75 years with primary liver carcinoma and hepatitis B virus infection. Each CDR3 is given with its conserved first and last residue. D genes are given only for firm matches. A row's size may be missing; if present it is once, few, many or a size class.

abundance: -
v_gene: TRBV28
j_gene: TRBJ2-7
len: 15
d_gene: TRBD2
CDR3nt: TGTGCCAGCTGTGACCCTGGCGGGAGGAGGTACGAGCAGTACTTC
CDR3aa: CASCDPGGRRYEQYF

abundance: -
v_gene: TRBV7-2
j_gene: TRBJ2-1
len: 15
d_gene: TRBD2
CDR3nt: TGTGCCAGCAGCTTACCCGGGACTAGCTTACGTGAGCAGTTCTTC
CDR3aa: CASSLPGTSLREQFF

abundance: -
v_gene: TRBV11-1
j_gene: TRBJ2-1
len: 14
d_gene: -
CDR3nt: TGTGCCAGCAGCTTAGTTACAGGTTACAATGAGCAATTCTTC
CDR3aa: CASSLVTGYNEQFF

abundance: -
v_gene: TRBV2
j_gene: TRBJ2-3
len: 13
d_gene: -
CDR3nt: TGTGCCAGCAGAAATACCCGCACAGATACGCAGTATTTT
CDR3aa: CASRNTRTDTQYF

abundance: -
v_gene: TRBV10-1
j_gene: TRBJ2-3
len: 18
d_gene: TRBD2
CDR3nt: TGCGCCAGCAGGGTTCTACGCCTGACTAGCGGATTCACAGATACGCAGTATTTT
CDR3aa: CASRVLRLTSGFTDTQYF

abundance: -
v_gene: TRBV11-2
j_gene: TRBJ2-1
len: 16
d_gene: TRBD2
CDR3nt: TGTGCCAGCAGCCCTGGACTAGCGGGCGATTACAATGAGCAGTTGTTC
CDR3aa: CASSPGLAGDYNEQLF

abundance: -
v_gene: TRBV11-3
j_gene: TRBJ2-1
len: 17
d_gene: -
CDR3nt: TGTGCCGGCAGCTCCCGGGGGGCACGGACCGTGGGCAATGAGCAGTTCTTC
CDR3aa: CAGSSRGARTVGNEQFF

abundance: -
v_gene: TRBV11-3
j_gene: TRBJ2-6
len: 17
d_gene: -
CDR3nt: TGTGCCGGCAGCGCCAGGATAGGGACTCCTGGTGCCAACGTCCTGACTTTC
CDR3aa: CAGSARIGTPGANVLTF

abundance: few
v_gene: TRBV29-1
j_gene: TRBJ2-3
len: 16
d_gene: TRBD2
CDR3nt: TGCAGCGTTGGAGATATGGGTGCGGGAGGCACAGATACGCGGTATTTT
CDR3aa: CSVGDMGAGGTDTRYF

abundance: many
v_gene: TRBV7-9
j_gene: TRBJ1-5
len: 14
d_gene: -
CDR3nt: TGTGCCAGCAGCGCCGGGACAAGCAATCAGCCCCAGCATTTT
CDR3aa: CASSAGTSNQPQHF

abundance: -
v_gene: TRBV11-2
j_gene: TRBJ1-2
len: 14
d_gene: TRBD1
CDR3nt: TGTGCCAGCAGCTTGGCGGGACAGGACTATGGCTGCATCTTC
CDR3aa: CASSLAGQDYGCIF

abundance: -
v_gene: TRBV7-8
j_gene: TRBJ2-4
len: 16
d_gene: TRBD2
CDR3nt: TGTGCCGGCAGCTTATTGGGCGGGAGGGTCGAGAACATTCAGTACTTC
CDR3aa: CAGSLLGGRVENIQYF

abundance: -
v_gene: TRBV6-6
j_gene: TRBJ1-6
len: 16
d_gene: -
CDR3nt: TGTGCCCGCAGTTCTACATGGTTGTCCTATAATTCACCCCTCCACTTT
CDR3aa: CARSSTWLSYNSPLHF

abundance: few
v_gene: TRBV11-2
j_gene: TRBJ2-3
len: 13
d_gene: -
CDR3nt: TGTGCCAGCAGATCGGGGGCAGCAGATACGCAATATTTT
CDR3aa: CASRSGAADTQYF

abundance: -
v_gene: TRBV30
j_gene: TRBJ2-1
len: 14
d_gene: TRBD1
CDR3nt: TGTGCCTGGAGTCGAGGGGGCTTTTACATTGAGCAGTTCTTC
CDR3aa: CAWSRGGFYIEQFF

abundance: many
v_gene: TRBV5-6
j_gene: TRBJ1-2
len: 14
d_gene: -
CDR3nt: TGTGCCAGCACCTCGACCGACAGGTACTATGGCTACACCTTC
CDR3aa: CASTSTDRYYGYTF

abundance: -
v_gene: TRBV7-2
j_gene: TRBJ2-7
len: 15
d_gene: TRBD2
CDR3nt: TGTGCCAGCGGCCCAGCAGGACTAGCCCCTTACGAGCAGTACTTC
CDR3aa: CASGPAGLAPYEQYF

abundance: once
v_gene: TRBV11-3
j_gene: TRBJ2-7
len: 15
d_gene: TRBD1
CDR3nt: TGTGCCAGCAACTTAGGGACAGGGGGCACCCTCGAACAGTACTTC
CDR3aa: CASNLGTGGTLEQYF

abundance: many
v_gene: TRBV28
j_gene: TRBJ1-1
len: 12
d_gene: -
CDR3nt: TGTGCCAGCAGTTTGCAGCGAGGGACAGCTTTCTTT
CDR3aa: CASSLQRGTAFF

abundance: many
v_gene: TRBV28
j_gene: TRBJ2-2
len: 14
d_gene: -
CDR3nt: TGTGCCAGCAGTTTCTGGGCGAACACCGGGGAGCTGTTTTTT
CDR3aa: CASSFWANTGELFF

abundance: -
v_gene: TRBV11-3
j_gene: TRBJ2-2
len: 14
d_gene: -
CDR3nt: TGTGCCAGCAGGGGAACTAGGGCGACCGGGGAGCCGTTATTC
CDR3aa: CASRGTRATGEPLF

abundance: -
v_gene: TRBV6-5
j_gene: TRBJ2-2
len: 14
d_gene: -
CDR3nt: TGTGCTAGCAGTTCCATGGACCCACCCGGGGAGCTGTTTTTT
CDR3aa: CASSSMDPPGELFF

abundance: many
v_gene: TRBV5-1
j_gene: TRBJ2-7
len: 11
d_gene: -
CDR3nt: TGCGCCAGCAGCTTGGACAGGGAGCAGTACTTC
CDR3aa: CASSLDREQYF

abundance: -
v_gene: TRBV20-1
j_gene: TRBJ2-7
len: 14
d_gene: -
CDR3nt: TGCAGTGCTATTTCCGGGGCAGGGGTTCACGAGCAGTACTTC
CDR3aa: CSAISGAGVHEQYF

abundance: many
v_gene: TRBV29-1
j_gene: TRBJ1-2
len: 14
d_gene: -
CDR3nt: TGCAGCGTTGGGGGGGGACAAAAGGACTATGGCTACACCTTC
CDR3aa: CSVGGGQKDYGYTF

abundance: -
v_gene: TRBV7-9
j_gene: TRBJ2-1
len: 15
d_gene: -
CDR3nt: TGTGCCAGGAGCATTAGGGTTGCGGGATACAGGGAGCAGTTCTTC
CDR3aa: CARSIRVAGYREQFF

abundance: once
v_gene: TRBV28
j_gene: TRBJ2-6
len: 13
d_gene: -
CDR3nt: TGTGCCAGCACTCTATCTGGGGCCAACGCCCTGACTTTC
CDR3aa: CASTLSGANALTF

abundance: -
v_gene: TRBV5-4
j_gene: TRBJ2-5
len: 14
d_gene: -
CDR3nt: TGTGTCAGCAGCTTGAGGAGGGTCGAAGATACCCAGTACTTC
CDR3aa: CVSSLRRVEDTQYF

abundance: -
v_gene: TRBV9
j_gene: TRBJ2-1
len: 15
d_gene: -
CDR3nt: TGTGCCAACAGCGTAGCCCCGAGCTCCTACAATGAGCAGTTCTTC
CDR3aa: CANSVAPSSYNEQFF

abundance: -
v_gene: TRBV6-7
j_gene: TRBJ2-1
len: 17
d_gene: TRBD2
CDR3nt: TGTGCCAACAGTTACGAAGGCGGGACTAGCAGGATCAGTGAGCAGTTCTTC
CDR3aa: CANSYEGGTSRISEQFF

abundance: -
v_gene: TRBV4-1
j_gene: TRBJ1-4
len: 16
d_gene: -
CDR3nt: TGCGTCAGCAGCCCACCCATAGGCAGTGGAGGAGAAAAACTGTTTTTT
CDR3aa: CVSSPPIGSGGEKLFF

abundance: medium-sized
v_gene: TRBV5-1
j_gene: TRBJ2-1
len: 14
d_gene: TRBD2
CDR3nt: TGCGCCAGCAGCTTTAGCGGGAGTAGGAATGAGCAGTTCTTC
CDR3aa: CASSFSGSRNEQFF

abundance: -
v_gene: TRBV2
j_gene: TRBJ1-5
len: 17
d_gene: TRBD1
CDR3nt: TGTGCCAGCATCGCTCTCTCCGGGACAGGGCTTGATCAGCCCCAGCATTTT
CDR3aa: CASIALSGTGLDQPQHF

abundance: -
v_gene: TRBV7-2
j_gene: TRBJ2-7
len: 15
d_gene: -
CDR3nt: TGTGCCAGCAGCTTTGAAGCCTCTAAGCACTACGAGCAGTACTTC
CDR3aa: CASSFEASKHYEQYF

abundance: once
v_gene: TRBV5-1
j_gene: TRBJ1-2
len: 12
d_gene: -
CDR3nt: TGCGCCAACAGCTTGGAAGTGGGCGGCTACACCTTC
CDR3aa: CANSLEVGGYTF

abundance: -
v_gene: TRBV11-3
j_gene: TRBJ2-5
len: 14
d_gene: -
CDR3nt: TGTGTCAACAGCTTTAGTGGGTTCCAAGAGACCCAGTACTTC
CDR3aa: CVNSFSGFQETQYF

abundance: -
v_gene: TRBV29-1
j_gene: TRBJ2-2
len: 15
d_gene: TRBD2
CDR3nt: TGCAGCGTTGGGACTAGCGCGGCGAACACCGGGGAGCGGTTTTTT
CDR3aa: CSVGTSAANTGERFF

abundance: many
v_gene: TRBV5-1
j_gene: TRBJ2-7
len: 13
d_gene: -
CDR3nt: TGCGCCAGCAGCCAGGGACTTTCCTACGAGCAGTACTTC
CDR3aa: CASSQGLSYEQYF

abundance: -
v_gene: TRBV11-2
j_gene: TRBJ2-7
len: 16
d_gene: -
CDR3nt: TGTCCCAGCACGACTCCTGGGCGGGAGACAAGGGGGGAGCAGTACTTT
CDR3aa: CPSTTPGRETRGEQYF

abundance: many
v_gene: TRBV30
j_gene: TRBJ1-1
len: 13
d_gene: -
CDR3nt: TGTGCCTGGAGTGTGGGACTCCTCACTGAAGCTTTCTTT
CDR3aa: CAWSVGLLTEAFF

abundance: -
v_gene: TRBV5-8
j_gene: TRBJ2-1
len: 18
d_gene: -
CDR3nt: TGTGCCAGCAGCTTGGGGGCTGTGAGCGATTCGGGCAGGAATGGGCAGTTCTTC
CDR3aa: CASSLGAVSDSGRNGQFF

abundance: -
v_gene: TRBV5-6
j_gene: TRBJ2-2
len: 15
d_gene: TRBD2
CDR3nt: TGTGCCAGCAGCCTTAGCGGGAGTAGGACCAGGAAGCTGTTTTTT
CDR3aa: CASSLSGSRTRKLFF

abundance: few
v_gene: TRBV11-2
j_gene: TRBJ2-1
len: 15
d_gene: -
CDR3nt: TGTGCCAGCAGCTTAGGGGGGACATGTTACAATGAGCAATTCTTC
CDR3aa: CASSLGGTCYNEQFF

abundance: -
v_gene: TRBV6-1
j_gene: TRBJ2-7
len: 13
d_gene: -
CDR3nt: TGTGCCAGTGAAACTGGCGAGACCTACGAGCGGTACTTC
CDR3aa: CASETGETYERYF

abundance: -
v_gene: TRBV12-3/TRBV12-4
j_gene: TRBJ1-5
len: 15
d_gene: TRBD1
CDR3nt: TGTGTCAGCAGTTTAGTGGGACAGGGCGGTCAGCCCCAGCACTTT
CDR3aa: CVSSLVGQGGQPQHF

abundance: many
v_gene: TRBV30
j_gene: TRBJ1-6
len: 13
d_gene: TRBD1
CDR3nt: TGTGCCTGGAGAACAGGGGTTGGGTCACCCCTCCACTTT
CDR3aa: CAWRTGVGSPLHF

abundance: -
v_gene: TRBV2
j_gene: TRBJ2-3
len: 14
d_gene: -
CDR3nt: TGTGCCAGCAGTGAGTTGGCGGGAACAGATACGCAGTATTTT
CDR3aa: CASSELAGTDTQYF

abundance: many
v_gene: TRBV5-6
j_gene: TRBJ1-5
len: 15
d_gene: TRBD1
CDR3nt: TGTGCCAGCAGCCAACAGGGGAATAGCAATCAGCCCCAGCATTTT
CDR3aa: CASSQQGNSNQPQHF

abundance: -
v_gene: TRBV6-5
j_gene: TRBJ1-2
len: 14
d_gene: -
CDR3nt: TGTGCCAGCAGTCGCGCAGGATACATCTATGGCTACACCTTC
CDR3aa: CASSRAGYIYGYTF

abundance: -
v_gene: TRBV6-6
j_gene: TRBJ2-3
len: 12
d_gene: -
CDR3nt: TGTGCCAGTAGTTTGGACACAGATACGCAGTATTTT
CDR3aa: CASSLDTDTQYF

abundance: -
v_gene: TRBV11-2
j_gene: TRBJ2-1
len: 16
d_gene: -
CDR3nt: TGTGCCAGTAGCTTAGATCGTTTAGCGTTAGGGGATGAGCAGTTCTTC
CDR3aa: CASSLDRLALGDEQFF

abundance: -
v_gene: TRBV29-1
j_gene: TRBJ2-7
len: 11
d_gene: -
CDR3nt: TGCAGGGTGGTTGGAGGGGGCGAGCAGTACTTC
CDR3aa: CRVVGGGEQYF

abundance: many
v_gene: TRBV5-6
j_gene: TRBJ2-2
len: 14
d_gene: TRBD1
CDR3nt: TGTGCCAGCAGCTTAAGACAGGGTACCGGGGAGCTGTTTTTT
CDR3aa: CASSLRQGTGELFF